The rows below give T cell receptor beta chains drawn from one sample of a study of CD8 T cells in Susac syndrome. TCRdb redid the calling of the immunoSEQ multiplex PCR reads with MiXCR, one entry per CDR3 protein. This table has 150,000 to 200,000 distinct CDR3 sequences, around nine tenths appearing once. Sequenced: CD4+ T cells from PBMCs. These receptors all stem from a human donor with Susac syndrome. Both conserved end residues are part of each CDR3. A D gene is named only where the DNA matches it firmly. Clone size appears in some rows only: once, few, many, or a class for an expanded clone.

d_gene: TRBD2
v_gene: TRBV7-9
abundance: -
j_gene: TRBJ2-2
CDR3nt: TGTGCCAGCAGCCACGAGAGCGGGAGTACGACCGGGGAGCTGTTTTTT
CDR3aa: CASSHESGSTTGELFF

d_gene: -
v_gene: TRBV10-1
abundance: -
j_gene: TRBJ2-1
CDR3nt: TGCGCCAGCAGTGAGCTGGGCGAGCAGTTCTTC
CDR3aa: CASSELGEQFF

d_gene: -
v_gene: TRBV18
abundance: -
j_gene: TRBJ2-5
CDR3nt: TGTGCCAGCTCACCACCGGTGTGGGAGACCCAGTACTTC
CDR3aa: CASSPPVWETQYF

d_gene: -
v_gene: TRBV3-1
abundance: -
j_gene: TRBJ2-7
CDR3nt: TGTGCCAGCAGCCAAGTCGGCGCAAGAACCTATTCCTCCTACGAGCAGTACTTC
CDR3aa: CASSQVGARTYSSYEQYF

d_gene: TRBD1
v_gene: TRBV28
abundance: -
j_gene: TRBJ1-5
CDR3nt: TGTGCCAGCACCTCAGGACAGGCGGGCAATCAGCCCCAGCATTTT
CDR3aa: CASTSGQAGNQPQHF

d_gene: -
v_gene: TRBV14
abundance: -
j_gene: TRBJ2-1
CDR3nt: TGTGCCAGCAGCCAACGTTCCACGGCAACTGGGTTCCTCAATGAGCAGTTCTTC
CDR3aa: CASSQRSTATGFLNEQFF

d_gene: TRBD1
v_gene: TRBV6-5
abundance: -
j_gene: TRBJ2-5
CDR3nt: TGTGCCAGCACTACGGGACAGGGGTTAGGAGAGACCCAGTACTTC
CDR3aa: CASTTGQGLGETQYF

d_gene: TRBD1
v_gene: TRBV2
abundance: -
j_gene: TRBJ2-5
CDR3nt: TGTGCCAGCAGGGTCCAGGGGGCTGTGGAGACCCAGTACTTC
CDR3aa: CASRVQGAVETQYF

d_gene: TRBD1
v_gene: TRBV12-3/TRBV12-4
abundance: -
j_gene: TRBJ2-1
CDR3nt: TGTGCCAGCAGTGGGCCCGGGACAGGAACTCAAGAGCAGTTCTTC
CDR3aa: CASSGPGTGTQEQFF

d_gene: -
v_gene: TRBV14
abundance: -
j_gene: TRBJ1-6
CDR3nt: TGTGCCAGCAGCCAAGTGGATAATTCACCCCTCCACTTT
CDR3aa: CASSQVDNSPLHF

d_gene: -
v_gene: TRBV29-1
abundance: -
j_gene: TRBJ2-5
CDR3nt: TGCAGCTTAAGACTACGGGACAGACTCTTTCTAGCGCCAAGCCTCCAAGAGACCCAGTACTTC
CDR3aa: CSLRLRDRLFLAPSLQETQYF

d_gene: TRBD2
v_gene: TRBV20-1
abundance: once
j_gene: TRBJ2-1
CDR3nt: TGCAGTACTAACCCAGGGGCACTAGCGGGGGTCTACAATGAGCAGTTCTTC
CDR3aa: CSTNPGALAGVYNEQFF

d_gene: -
v_gene: TRBV20-1
abundance: -
j_gene: TRBJ2-7
CDR3nt: TGCAGTGCTAGAGTCCCCAACAGATACTACGAGCAGTACTTC
CDR3aa: CSARVPNRYYEQYF

d_gene: -
v_gene: TRBV12-2
abundance: -
j_gene: TRBJ2-3
CDR3nt: TGTGCAAGTCGCTTAACGGGGGATATCACAGATACGCAGTATTTT
CDR3aa: CASRLTGDITDTQYF

d_gene: -
v_gene: TRBV6-1
abundance: once
j_gene: TRBJ2-3
CDR3nt: TGTGCCAGCAGTGATGATCTGTGGGCAGGAGCTTCAGATACGCAGTATTTT
CDR3aa: CASSDDLWAGASDTQYF

d_gene: -
v_gene: TRBV3-1
abundance: -
j_gene: TRBJ1-5
CDR3nt: TGTGCCAGCAGCCAAGGTAGGGGTCAGCCCCAGCATTTT
CDR3aa: CASSQGRGQPQHF

d_gene: -
v_gene: TRBV12-3/TRBV12-4
abundance: -
j_gene: TRBJ2-7
CDR3nt: TGTGCCAGCAGCCCTTCGAGGGCCGAGCAGTACTTC
CDR3aa: CASSPSRAEQYF

d_gene: -
v_gene: TRBV6-5
abundance: once
j_gene: TRBJ2-2
CDR3nt: TGTGCCAGCAGTGACTCCGTCGGGGAGCTGTTTTTT
CDR3aa: CASSDSVGELFF

d_gene: -
v_gene: TRBV11-2
abundance: -
j_gene: TRBJ2-1
CDR3nt: TGTGCCAGTAGACTTCTTTCCTACAATGAGCAGTTCTTC
CDR3aa: CASRLLSYNEQFF

d_gene: -
v_gene: TRBV20-1
abundance: -
j_gene: TRBJ2-1
CDR3nt: TGCAGTGCTCCCCCAACCCCCGGCGATGAGCAGTTCTTC
CDR3aa: CSAPPTPGDEQFF

d_gene: -
v_gene: TRBV29-1
abundance: -
j_gene: TRBJ1-2
CDR3nt: TGCAGCGTTGAGACCGGGGCTGGGGGCTACACCTTC
CDR3aa: CSVETGAGGYTF

d_gene: -
v_gene: TRBV20-1
abundance: once
j_gene: TRBJ2-2
CDR3nt: TGCAGTGCTAGCCCAATCGGACAGAACACCGGGGAGCTGTTTTTT
CDR3aa: CSASPIGQNTGELFF